This T cell receptor (beta chain) was retrieved from a study of T cell changes during pregnancy in multiple sclerosis. Profiled with immunoSEQ multiplex PCR; TCRdb holds only in-frame clones, not every one. The repertoire holds under 80,000 clones, with approximately 92% as singletons. The CDR3 is 14 amino acids. Germline values: CDR1 SGHTA, CDR2 FQGNSA. V shed 6 bases, J shed 6 bases, and the junction held 9 bases outside the gene matches. The gene calls are TRBV7-2 and TRBJ2-7, with 9 bases that match TRBD1. This specimen was peripheral blood, taken before pregnancy. The clonotype comes from a female donor with multiple sclerosis, enrolled in a pregnancy study. For the CDR3, the DNA is TGTGCCAGCAGACAGTACAGGGGGCAGGCCGAGCAGTACTTC. Its translation: CASRQYRGQAEQYF.